The next 15 T cell receptor beta chains were all read from a single sample in a study of blood T cell repertoires in COVID-19. Only in-frame clones appear in the TCRdb table, and some are missing; sequencing was by immunoSEQ multiplex PCR. The profile shows about 160,000 clones, 75% to 90% of them singletons. Sequences were obtained from peripheral blood. The receptors shown here come from a woman of 80 years or more with active or convalescent COVID-19.

This sequence joins TRBV7-2 and TRBJ2-3, with TRBD2 matching over 11 bases. Losses at the gene ends were 1 base for V and 4 bases for J; bases not matched to a gene: 4. The CDR3 spans 16 residues. Looked up from germline, CDR1 is SGHTA and CDR2 is FQGNSA. DNA for the CDR3: TGTGCCAGCAGCTTAGTAGCTAGCGGGGGGTCAGATACGCAGTATTTT. Translating it yields CASSLVASGGSDTQYF.

The J gene is TRBJ2-1, the V gene TRBV14; TRBD2 is a possible D gene (6 bases). The CDR3 is 12 amino acids. From germline, CDR1 is SGHDN and CDR2 FVKESK. V lost 4 bases and J lost 12, with 13 bases in between. Here the CDR3 DNA reads TGTGCCAGCAGCCCCGGGGGAGGACGGCAGTTCTTC. As protein: CASSPGGGRQFF.

The CDR3 reads CASGEQGSNTDTQYF. CDR3 nucleotide sequence: TGTGCCAGTGGGGAACAGGGGTCGAACACAGATACGCAGTATTTT. The chain recombines TRBV19 with TRBJ2-3, with 7 positions matching TRBD1. CDR1 LNHDA and CDR2 SQIVND come from the germline V gene (reference sequence). This CDR3 is 15 amino acids long. J lost 2 bases, V lost 8 bases, and 10 bases had no gene match.

The chain has TRBV5-1 and TRBJ2-3; 8 bases match TRBD2. J was trimmed by 2 bases and V by 4 bases; bases with no gene match: 6. The CDR3 has 15 residues. Per germline, CDR1 SGHRS and CDR2 YFSETQ. CDR3 coding DNA: TGCGCCAGCAGCCAAATAGCGGGGCACACAGATACGCAGTATTTT. Translation gives CASSQIAGHTDTQYF.

The chain uses TRBV24-1 and TRBJ1-2, with D possibly being TRBD1 (5 bases). The CDR3 is 16 residues long. Germline V lookup: CDR1 KGHDR, CDR2 SFDVKD. Trimming removed 0 bases at V and 0 bases at J, with 10 bases between. The CDR3 bases are TGTGCCACCAGTGATTTGGACAGAGTACCTAACTATGGCTACACCTTC. This codes for CATSDLDRVPNYGYTF.

The CDR3 loop reads CASSQGDSGYTF. CDR3 coding DNA: TGTGCCAGCAGCCAAGGAGATAGTGGCTACACCTTC. The gene calls are TRBV4-2 and TRBJ1-2; D gene ambiguous. Deletions cut 1 base from V and 7 bases from J, with 7 bases between. Germline V gene lookup returns CDR1 LGHNA and CDR2 YNFKEQ. This CDR3 is built from 12 residues.

About this clone: This may be a read error: a much more frequent sequence differs by one nucleotide. The same CDR3 can be traced to other DNA sequences in this sample. This chain connects TRBV5-1 to TRBJ1-1; the D is unclear. From germline, CDR1 is SGHRS and CDR2 YFSETQ. This CDR3 comprises 14 residues. The ends were cut back, 0 bases at V and 1 base at J, with 7 bases in the middle. The CDR3 loop reads CASSLDQSNTEAFF. CDR3 nucleotides: TGCGCCAGCAGCTTGGATCAGTCGAACACTGAAGCTTTCTTT. The variable domain in full, with the rest retrieved from reference TRBV5-1 and TRBJ1-1, is KAGVTQTPRYLIKTRGQQVTLSCSPISGHRSVSWYQQTPGQGLQFLFEYFSETQRNKGNFPGRFSGRQFSNSRSEMNVSTLELGDSALYLCASSLDQSNTEAFFGQGTRLTVV.

The chain couples TRBV4-1 to TRBJ1-2; the match to TRBD1 covers 7 bases. V trimming: 4 bases; J trimming: 4 bases; junction bases outside the gene matches: 6. Per the germline V gene, CDR1 is MGHRA and CDR2 is YSYEKL. This CDR3 spans 14 amino acids. The CDR3 region has the DNA TGCGCCAGCAGCCCGACAGGGAAACCCTATGGCTACACCTTC. This codes for CASSPTGKPYGYTF.

This chain links TRBV27 with TRBJ2-1; D perhaps matches TRBD2 (6 bases). With 0 bases removed from V and 9 bases from J, the gap between germline ends came to 18 bases. The CDR3 covers 16 residues. Per germline, CDR1 MNHEY and CDR2 SMNVEV (reference sequence). The CDR3 DNA is TGTGCCAGCAGTTTATCCGGAGGGTCCACAATCCGTGAGCAGTTCTTC. Protein: CASSLSGGSTIREQFF.

V gene TRBV27 combines with J gene TRBJ2-5; 7 bases align to TRBD2. The CDR3 is 12 amino acids. The germline V gene encodes CDR1 MNHEY and CDR2 SMNVEV (reference sequence). With V trimmed by 5 bases and J by 5 bases, 2 bases remained unmatched. In nucleotides, the CDR3 is TGTGCCAGCAGTCCGCGGGGGGAGACCCAGTACTTC. This encodes CASSPRGETQYF.

This rearrangement joins TRBV4-1 to TRBJ1-6; D gene uncertain. The CDR3 is 17 amino acids. Germline assignment: CDR1 MGHRA and CDR2 YSYEKL. Trimming stripped 0 bases from V and 0 bases from J, with 9 bases between. The CDR3 region has the DNA TGCGCCAGCAGCCAAGATGCCGATAGCTCCTATAATTCACCCCTCCACTTT. Residues: CASSQDADSSYNSPLHF.

V is TRBV29-1 and J is TRBJ2-3; 9 bases fit TRBD2. From germline, CDR1 is SQVTM and CDR2 ANQGSEA. The CDR3 loop spans 15 amino acids. V lost 4 bases, J lost 1 base, and 6 bases stayed unmatched. The CDR3 DNA follows: TGCAGCGTTGGGGCTAGCGGGGCTGGCACAGATACGCAGTATTTT. It codes for CSVGASGAGTDTQYF.

This rearrangement joins TRBV19 to TRBJ1-2; D call uncertain. From germline, CDR1 is LNHDA and CDR2 SQIVND (reference sequence). The V end lost 6 bases, the J end lost 1 base, and 9 bases lay between the germline ends. The CDR3 length is 13 residues. The CDR3 DNA follows: TGTGCCAGTAGGGGCTTAGGTAACTATGGCTACACCTTC. Its translation: CASRGLGNYGYTF.

The chain recombines TRBV5-6 with TRBJ2-7; TRBD1 aligns across 8 bases. The CDR3 contains 11 residues. In germline, CDR1 is SGHDT, CDR2 YYEEEE. The junction had 0 bases not matched to a gene; V was cut back by 3 bases and J by 7 bases. CDR3 bases: TGTGCCAGCAGCTGGGACAGGGAGCAGTACTTC. Amino acids: CASSWDREQYF.

This clone has only a few counts. The chain links TRBV2 to TRBJ2-2; 8 bases line up with TRBD2. Germline V CDR1 and CDR2: SNHLY, FYNNEI. Losses at the gene ends were 7 bases for V and 4 bases for J; bases not matched to a gene: 2. The CDR3 has 13 amino acids. In DNA, the CDR3 is TGTGCCAGCACTAGCGGGTTCACCGGGGAGCTGTTTTTT. The encoded protein is CASTSGFTGELFF.